This T cell receptor (beta chain) was profiled in a study of blood T cells in healthy people across ages. General study results and limits: Strong correlation was found linking TCR beta diversity to naive T cell percentage. Estimates drawn from one million T cells were deemed to understate diversity.

The second PCR ran about 6 to 11 cycles with a sample-barcoded 5' primer and J-beta primers. TCRdb reprocessed the 5' RACE reads with MiXCR, giving one entry per CDR3 protein. The sample has around 690,000 distinct CDR3 sequences, roughly 53% seen once; the top ten hold 30% to 40%. This CDR3 is built from 14 residues. CDR1 and CDR2 (germline): SGHRS, YFSETQ. A note on this clonotype: Its antigen is undetermined. Being one base from a much bigger clone, this may be a read error.

The chain is built from TRBV5-1 and TRBJ2-5; TRBD1 aligns across 8 bases. The source is a man in his sixties in good health. The sequenced material came from blood. CDR3 in amino acids: CASTLGTGQETQYF. The CDR3 coding sequence is TGCGCCAGCACCTTGGGGACAGGCCAAGAGACCCAGTACTTC. Using reference TRBV5-1 and TRBJ2-5 for the parts outside the CDR3, the full variable domain is KAGVTQTPRYLIKTRGQQVTLSCSPISGHRSVSWYQQTPGQGLQFLFEYFSETQRNKGNFPGRFSGRQFSNSRSEMNVSTLELGDSALYLCASTLGTGQETQYFGPGTRLLVL.